This entry describes one TCR beta chain. V dropped 2 bases and J dropped 3 bases, with 13 bases sitting between them. The CDR3 runs to 15 residues. Germline V gene data show CDR1 as MNHEY and CDR2 as SMNVEV (reference sequence). The sample belongs to a study of cytomegalovirus exposure and HLA in healthy donors. A multiplex PCR was run with 60 Vbeta primers and 13 Jbeta primers. Only in-frame clones appear in the TCRdb table, and some are missing; sequencing was by immunoSEQ multiplex PCR. The sample has roughly 100,000 clones, and its top ten clones hold around 3.5%. J is TRBJ1-1 and V is TRBV27, with D possibly TRBD1 on 6 matching bases. Sample: PBMCs. This receptor was identified in a man aged 35-49 years in good health and CMV-seronegative. This chain's CDR3 is CASSLRGASYTEAFF. The CDR3 bases are TGTGCCAGCAGTTTACGGGGGGCGTCGTACACTGAAGCTTTCTTT.